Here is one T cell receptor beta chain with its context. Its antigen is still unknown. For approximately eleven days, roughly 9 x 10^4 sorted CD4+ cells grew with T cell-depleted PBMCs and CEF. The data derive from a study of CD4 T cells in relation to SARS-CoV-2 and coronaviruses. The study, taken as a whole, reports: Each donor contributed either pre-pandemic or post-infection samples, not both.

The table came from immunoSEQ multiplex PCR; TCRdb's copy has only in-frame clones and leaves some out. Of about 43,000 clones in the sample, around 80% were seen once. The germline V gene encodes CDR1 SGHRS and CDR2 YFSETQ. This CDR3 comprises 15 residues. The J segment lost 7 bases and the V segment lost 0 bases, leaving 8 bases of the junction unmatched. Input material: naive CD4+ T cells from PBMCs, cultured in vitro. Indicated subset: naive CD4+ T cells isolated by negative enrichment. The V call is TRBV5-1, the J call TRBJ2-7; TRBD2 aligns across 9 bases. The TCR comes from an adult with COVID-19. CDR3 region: CASSLAAGGSGEQYF. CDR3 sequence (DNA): TGCGCCAGCAGCTTGGCCGCGGGGGGGTCCGGGGAGCAGTACTTC.